The following is a T cell receptor beta chain sequence with its context. The CDR3 sequence is 15 residues long. Trimming stripped 0 bases from V and 8 bases from J, with 15 bases between. Germline V CDR1 and CDR2: SGDLS, YYNGEE. This sample was included in a study of shared clonotypes between healthy human individuals. Profiling relied on immunoSEQ multiplex PCR, and the TCRdb table lists in-frame clones only, not all of them. Altogether 2.3 million or so clones are present, more than 85% being singletons, with the ten largest covering 0.3% to 0.4%. This sequence originates from a man in his late teens or twenties in good health. Some clones in this sample may be carry-over from other donors' samples. Sequenced sample: naive CD4+ T cells from PBMCs. Subset specified: CD45RA+ positively selected. This chain joins TRBV9 and TRBJ2-1, with D uncertain. CDR3 nucleotides: TGTGCCAGCAGCGTAGCGGCTACCCTAGGAGATGAGCAGTTCTTC. Translation gives CASSVAATLGDEQFF.